This entry concerns a single TCR beta chain. These data originate in a study of blood T cell repertoires in COVID-19. Germline V CDR1 and CDR2: GTSNPN, SVGIG (reference sequence). The CDR3 length is 15 residues. Trimming took 2 bases from V and 6 from J; bases not matched to a gene: 9. Original data processing: Amplification of reference gene primers provided the estimated nucleated cell counts. Sequencing was performed with immunoSEQ multiplex PCR; in TCRdb, only in-frame clones are kept and a portion is missing. V and J calls and clone size are copied from that table; D and trimming were computed from the DNA. The table lists some 350,000 clones, more than 80% of them singletons, with around 3% in the top ten. Seattle cases were enrolled at active infection and followed longitudinally.

V gene TRBV30 combines with J gene TRBJ1-5, with 8 bases lining up with TRBD1. The source is a woman aged 25-40 years with COVID-19, enrolled during active disease. Source material: peripheral blood. The CDR3, as DNA: TGTGCCTGGAGTACGGGGACAGGTCGTGTTCAGCCCCAGCATTTT. Translation gives CAWSTGTGRVQPQHF. The whole variable domain, remainder taken from reference TRBV30 and TRBJ1-5, is SQTIHQWPATLVQPVGSPLSLECTVEGTSNPNLYWYRQAAGRGLQLLFYSVGIGQISSEVPQNLSASRPQDRQFILSSKKLLLSDSGFYLCAWSTGTGRVQPQHFGDGTRLSIL.